This T cell receptor (beta chain) came from a study of blood T cells in healthy people across ages. This clonotype showed up just once. This CDR3 has 17 amino acids. V dropped 6 bases and J dropped 0 bases, with 18 bases sitting between them. Germline assignment: CDR1 SGHRS and CDR2 YFSETQ. Through a sample-barcoded 5' primer and a J-beta primer mix, a second PCR was run for roughly 7 to 11 cycles. TCRdb re-analysed the 5' RACE reads in MiXCR, keeping a single row per CDR3 protein. The sample lists 2 million or so distinct CDR3 sequences; roughly 49% were seen once. This TCR was recovered from a woman between 40 and 55 years old in good health. The chain is built from TRBV5-1 and TRBJ2-2; unclear D gene. Sequencing used blood. The CDR3 loop is CASTSWVISANTGELFF. In DNA, the CDR3 is TGCGCCAGCACGTCGTGGGTCATTTCAGCGAACACCGGGGAGCTGTTTTTT.